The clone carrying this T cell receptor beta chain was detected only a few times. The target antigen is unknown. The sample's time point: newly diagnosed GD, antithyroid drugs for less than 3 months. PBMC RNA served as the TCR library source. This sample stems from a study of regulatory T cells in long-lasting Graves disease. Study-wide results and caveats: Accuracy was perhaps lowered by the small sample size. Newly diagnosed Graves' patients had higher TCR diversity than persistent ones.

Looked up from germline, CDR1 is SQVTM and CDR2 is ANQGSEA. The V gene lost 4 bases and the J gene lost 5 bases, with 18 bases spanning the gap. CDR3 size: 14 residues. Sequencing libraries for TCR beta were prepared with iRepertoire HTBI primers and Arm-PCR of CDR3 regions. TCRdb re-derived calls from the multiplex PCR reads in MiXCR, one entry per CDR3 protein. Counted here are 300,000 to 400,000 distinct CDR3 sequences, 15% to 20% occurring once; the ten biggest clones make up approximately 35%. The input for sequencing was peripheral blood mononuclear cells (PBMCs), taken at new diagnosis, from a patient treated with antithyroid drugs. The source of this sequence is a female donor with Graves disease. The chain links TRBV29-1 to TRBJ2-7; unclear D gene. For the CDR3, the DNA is TGCAGCGTTGGCCCTATGGGCTCTGAGGACGAGCAGTACTTC. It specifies CSVGPMGSEDEQYF.